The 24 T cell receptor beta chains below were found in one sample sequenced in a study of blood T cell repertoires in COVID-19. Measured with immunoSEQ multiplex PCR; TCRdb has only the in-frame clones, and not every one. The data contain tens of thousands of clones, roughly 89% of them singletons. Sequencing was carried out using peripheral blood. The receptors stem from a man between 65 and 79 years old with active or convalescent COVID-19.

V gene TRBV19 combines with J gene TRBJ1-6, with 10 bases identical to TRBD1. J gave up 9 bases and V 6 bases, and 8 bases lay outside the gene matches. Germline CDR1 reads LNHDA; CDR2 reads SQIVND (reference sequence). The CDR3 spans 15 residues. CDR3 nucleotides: TGTGCCAGTAGCCCCGCGGACAGGGGGACTTCACCCCTCCACTTT. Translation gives CASSPADRGTSPLHF.

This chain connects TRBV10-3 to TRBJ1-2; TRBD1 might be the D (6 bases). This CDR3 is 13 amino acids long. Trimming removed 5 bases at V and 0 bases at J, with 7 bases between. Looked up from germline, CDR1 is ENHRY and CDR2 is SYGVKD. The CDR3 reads CAISQGSNYGYTF. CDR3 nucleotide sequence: TGTGCCATCAGTCAGGGGTCTAACTATGGCTACACCTTC.

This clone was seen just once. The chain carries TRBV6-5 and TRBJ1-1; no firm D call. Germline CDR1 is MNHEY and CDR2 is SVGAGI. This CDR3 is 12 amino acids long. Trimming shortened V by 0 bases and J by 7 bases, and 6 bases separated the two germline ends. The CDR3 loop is CASSYSTGEAFF. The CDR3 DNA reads TGTGCCAGCAGTTACTCAACGGGTGAAGCTTTCTTT.

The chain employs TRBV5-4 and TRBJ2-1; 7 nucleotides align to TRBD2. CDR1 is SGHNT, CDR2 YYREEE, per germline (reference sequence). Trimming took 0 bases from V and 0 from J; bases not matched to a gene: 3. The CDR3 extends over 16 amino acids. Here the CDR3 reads CASSLAGGSSYNEQFF. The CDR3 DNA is TGTGCCAGCAGCTTGGCGGGCGGGAGCTCCTACAATGAGCAGTTCTTC.

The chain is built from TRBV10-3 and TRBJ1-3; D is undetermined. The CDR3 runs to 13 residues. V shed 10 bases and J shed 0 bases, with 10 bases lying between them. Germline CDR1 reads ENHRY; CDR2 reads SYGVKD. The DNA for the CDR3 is TGTGCCACCTCCGACAACTCTGGAAACACCATATATTTT. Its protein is CATSDNSGNTIYF.

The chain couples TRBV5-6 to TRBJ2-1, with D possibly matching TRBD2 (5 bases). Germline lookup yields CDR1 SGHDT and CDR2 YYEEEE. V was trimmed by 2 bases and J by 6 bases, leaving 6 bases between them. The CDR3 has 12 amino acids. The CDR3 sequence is CASSFGGNEQFF. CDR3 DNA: TGTGCCAGCAGCTTTGGAGGCAATGAGCAGTTCTTC.

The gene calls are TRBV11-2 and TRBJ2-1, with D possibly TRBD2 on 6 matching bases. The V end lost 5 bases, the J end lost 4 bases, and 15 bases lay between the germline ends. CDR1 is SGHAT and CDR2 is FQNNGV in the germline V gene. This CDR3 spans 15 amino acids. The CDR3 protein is CASSLGAGRYNEQFF. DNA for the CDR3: TGTGCCAGCAGCCTAGGTGCTGGGAGGTACAATGAGCAGTTCTTC.

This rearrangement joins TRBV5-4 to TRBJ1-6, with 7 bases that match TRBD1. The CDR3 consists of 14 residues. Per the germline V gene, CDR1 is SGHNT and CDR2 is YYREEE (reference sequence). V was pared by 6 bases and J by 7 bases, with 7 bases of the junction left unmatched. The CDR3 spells CASMLQGSNSPLHF. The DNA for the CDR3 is TGTGCCAGCATGCTACAGGGGTCAAATTCACCCCTCCACTTT.

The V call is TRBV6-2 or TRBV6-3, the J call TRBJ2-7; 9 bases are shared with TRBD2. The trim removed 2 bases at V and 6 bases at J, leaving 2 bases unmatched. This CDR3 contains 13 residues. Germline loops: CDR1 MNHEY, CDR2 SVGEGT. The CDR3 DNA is TGTGCCAGCAGTTACCTAGCGGGAACCGAGCAGTACTTC. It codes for CASSYLAGTEQYF.

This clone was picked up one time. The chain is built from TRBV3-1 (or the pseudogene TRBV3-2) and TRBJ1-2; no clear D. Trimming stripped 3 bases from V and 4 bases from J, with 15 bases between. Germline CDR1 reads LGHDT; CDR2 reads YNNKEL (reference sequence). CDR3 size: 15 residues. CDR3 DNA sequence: TGTGCCAGCAGCCACGATCCTCGAGGTTCCTATGGCTACACCTTC. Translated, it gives CASSHDPRGSYGYTF.

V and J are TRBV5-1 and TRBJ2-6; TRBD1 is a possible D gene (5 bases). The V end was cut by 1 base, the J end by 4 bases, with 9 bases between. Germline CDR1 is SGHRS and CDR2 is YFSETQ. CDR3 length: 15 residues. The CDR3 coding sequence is TGCGCCAGCAGCTTGCAGGGTTCAGGGGCCAACGTCCTGACTTTC. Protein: CASSLQGSGANVLTF.

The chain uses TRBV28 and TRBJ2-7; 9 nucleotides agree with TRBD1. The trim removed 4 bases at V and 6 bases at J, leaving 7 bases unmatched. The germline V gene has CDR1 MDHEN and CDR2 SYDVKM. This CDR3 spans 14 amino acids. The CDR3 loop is CASSSGTGWAEQYF. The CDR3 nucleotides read TGTGCCAGCAGTTCAGGGACAGGGTGGGCCGAGCAGTACTTC.

The CDR3 nucleotides read TGCGCCAGCGGGAGGGCCGGGGAGACCCAGTACTTC. Translating it yields CASGRAGETQYF. This chain links TRBV29-1 with TRBJ2-5, with 10 bases matching TRBD2. This CDR3 is 12 amino acids long. Germline lookup yields CDR1 SQVTM and CDR2 ANQGSEA.

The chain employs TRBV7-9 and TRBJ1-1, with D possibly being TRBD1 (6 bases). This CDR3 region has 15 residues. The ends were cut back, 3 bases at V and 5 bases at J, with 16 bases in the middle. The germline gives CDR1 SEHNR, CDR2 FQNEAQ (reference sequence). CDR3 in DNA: TGTGCCAGCAGCTTGGGAGGGGGGGCTGTGACTGAAGCTTTCTTT. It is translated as CASSLGGGAVTEAFF.

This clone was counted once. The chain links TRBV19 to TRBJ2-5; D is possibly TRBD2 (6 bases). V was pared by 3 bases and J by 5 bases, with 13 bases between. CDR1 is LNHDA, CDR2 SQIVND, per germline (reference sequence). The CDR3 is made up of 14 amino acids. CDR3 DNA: TGTGCCAGTAGTATTCGGGGCGGAGGGGAGACCCAGTACTTC. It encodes CASSIRGGGETQYF.

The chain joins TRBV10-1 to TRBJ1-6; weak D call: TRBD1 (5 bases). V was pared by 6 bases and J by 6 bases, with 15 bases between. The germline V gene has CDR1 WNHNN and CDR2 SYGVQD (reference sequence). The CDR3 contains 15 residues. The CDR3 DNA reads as TGCGCCAGCAGACCCCAGGGTATTTCTAATTCACCCCTCCACTTT. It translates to CASRPQGISNSPLHF.

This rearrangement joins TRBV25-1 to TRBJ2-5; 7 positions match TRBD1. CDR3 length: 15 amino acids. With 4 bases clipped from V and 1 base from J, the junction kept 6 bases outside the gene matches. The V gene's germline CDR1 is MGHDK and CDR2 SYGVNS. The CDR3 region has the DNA TGTGCCAGCAGTGGATCACAGGGGCCCCAAGAGACCCAGTACTTC. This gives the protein CASSGSQGPQETQYF.

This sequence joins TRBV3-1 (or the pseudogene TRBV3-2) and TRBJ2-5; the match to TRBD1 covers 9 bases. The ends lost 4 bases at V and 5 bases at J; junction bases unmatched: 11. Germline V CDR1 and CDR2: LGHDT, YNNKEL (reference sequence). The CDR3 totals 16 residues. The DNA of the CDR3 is TGTGCCAGCAGCCGCTACAGGGGGCGTTTACGGGAGACCCAGTACTTC. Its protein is CASSRYRGRLRETQYF.

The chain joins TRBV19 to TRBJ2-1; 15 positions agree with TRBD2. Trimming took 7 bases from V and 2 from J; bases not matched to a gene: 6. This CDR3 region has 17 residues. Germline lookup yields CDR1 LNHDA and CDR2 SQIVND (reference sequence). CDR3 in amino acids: CASTPGLAGGPYNEQFF. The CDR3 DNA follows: TGTGCCAGTACCCCAGGACTAGCGGGAGGGCCCTACAATGAGCAGTTCTTC.

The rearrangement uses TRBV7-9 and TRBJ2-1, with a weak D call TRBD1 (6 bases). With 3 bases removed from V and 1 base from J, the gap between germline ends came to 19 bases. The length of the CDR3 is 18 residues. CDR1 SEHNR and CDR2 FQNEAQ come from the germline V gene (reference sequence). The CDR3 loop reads CASSLDQGHGRSYNEQFF. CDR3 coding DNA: TGTGCCAGCAGCTTGGACCAGGGGCATGGTCGGTCCTACAATGAGCAGTTCTTC.

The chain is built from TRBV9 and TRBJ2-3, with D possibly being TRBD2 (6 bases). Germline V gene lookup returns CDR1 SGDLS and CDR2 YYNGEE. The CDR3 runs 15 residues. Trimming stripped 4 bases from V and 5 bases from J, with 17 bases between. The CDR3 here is CASSTQGLEVDTQYF. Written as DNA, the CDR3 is TGTGCCAGCAGCACCCAGGGACTGGAGGTAGATACGCAGTATTTT.

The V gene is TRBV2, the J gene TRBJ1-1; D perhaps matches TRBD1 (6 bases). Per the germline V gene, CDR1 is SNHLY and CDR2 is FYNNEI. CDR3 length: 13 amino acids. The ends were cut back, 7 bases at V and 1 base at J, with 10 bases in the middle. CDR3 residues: CASKEGGNTEAFF. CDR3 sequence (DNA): TGTGCCAGCAAGGAAGGGGGGAACACTGAAGCTTTCTTT.

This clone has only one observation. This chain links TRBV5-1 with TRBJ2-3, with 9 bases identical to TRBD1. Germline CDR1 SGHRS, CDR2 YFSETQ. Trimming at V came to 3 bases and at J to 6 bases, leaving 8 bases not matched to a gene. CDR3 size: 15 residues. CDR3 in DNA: TGCGCCAGCAGCTGGTCGGGACAGGGTAGGGATACGCAGTATTTT. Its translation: CASSWSGQGRDTQYF.

The CDR3 nucleotides read TGTGCCAGCAGCCAAGGGTTAGGACAGGGGTCCTACAATGAGCAGTTCTTC. Protein product: CASSQGLGQGSYNEQFF. The J gene is TRBJ2-1, the V gene TRBV3-1 (or the pseudogene TRBV3-2); 9 bases line up with TRBD1. The J segment lost 1 base and the V segment lost 1 base, leaving 5 bases of the junction unmatched. This CDR3 has 17 amino acids. CDR1 and CDR2 (germline): LGHDT, YNNKEL (reference sequence).